The text below deals with one T cell receptor beta chain. This sample was included in a study of blood T cell repertoires in COVID-19. Only in-frame clones appear in the TCRdb table, and some are missing; sequencing was by immunoSEQ multiplex PCR. The sample includes 220,000 or so clones, about 88% seen only once; the top ten take approximately 10%. The CDR3 loop spans 15 amino acids. The junction had 11 bases not matched to a gene; V was cut back by 2 bases and J by 10 bases. Looked up from germline, CDR1 is SGHRS and CDR2 is YFSETQ. Input material: peripheral blood. This sequence joins TRBV5-1 and TRBJ1-2; TRBD1 aligns across 10 bases. The clonotype was recovered from a woman aged 50 to 65 with COVID-19, enrolled during active disease. CDR3 region: CASSLDRGRSIDYTF. CDR3 nucleotide sequence: TGCGCCAGCAGCTTAGACAGGGGGCGAAGTATTGACTACACCTTC.